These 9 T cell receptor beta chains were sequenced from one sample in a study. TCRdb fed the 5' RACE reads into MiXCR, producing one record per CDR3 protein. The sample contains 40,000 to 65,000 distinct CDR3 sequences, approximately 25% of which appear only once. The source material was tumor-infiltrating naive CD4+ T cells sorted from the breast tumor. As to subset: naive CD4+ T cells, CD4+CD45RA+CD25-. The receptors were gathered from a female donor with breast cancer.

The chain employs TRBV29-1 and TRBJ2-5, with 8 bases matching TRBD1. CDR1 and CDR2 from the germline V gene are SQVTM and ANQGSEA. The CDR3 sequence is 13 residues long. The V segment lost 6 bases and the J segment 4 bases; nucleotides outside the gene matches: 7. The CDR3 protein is CSVGQGSAETQYF. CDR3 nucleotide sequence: TGCAGCGTAGGACAGGGTTCGGCAGAGACCCAGTACTTC.

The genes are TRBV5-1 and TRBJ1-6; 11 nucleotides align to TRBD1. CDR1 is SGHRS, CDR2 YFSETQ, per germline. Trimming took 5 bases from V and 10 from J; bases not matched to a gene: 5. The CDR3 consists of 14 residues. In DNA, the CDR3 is TGCGCCAGCAGGGAGGGACAGGGGGACTCACCCCTCCACTTT. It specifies CASREGQGDSPLHF.

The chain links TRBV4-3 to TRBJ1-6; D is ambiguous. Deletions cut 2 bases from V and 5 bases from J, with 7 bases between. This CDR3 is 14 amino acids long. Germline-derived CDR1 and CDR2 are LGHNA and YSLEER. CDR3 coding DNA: TGCGCCAGCAGCCAAAAACAGAATAATTCACCCCTCCACTTT. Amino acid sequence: CASSQKQNNSPLHF.

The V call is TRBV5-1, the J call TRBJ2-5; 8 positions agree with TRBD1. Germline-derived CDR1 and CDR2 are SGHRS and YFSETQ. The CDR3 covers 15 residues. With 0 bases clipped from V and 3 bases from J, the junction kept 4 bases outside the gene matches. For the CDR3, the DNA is TGCGCCAGCAGCTTGGACGGACAGGGTGAAGAGACCCAGTACTTC. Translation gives CASSLDGQGEETQYF.

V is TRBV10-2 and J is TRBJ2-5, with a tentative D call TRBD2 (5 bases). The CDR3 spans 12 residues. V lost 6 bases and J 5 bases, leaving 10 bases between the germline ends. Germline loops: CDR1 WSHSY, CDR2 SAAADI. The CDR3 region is CASRSRGETQYF. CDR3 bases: TGCGCCAGCAGGTCACGAGGGGAGACCCAGTACTTC.

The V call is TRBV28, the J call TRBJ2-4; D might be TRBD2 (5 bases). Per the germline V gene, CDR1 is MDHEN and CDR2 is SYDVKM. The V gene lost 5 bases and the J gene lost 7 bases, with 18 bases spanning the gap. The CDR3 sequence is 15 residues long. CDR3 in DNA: TGTGCCAGCAGTCCCCCCCCCGCACAGCGGAACATTCAGTACTTC. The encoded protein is CASSPPPAQRNIQYF.

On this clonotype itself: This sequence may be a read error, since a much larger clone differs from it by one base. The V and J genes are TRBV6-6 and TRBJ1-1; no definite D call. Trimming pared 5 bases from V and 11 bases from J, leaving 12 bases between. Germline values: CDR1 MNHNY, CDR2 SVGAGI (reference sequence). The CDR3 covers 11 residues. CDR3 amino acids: CASSATGAAFF. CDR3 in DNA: TGTGCCAGCAGTGCGACTGGTGCGGCTTTCTTT.

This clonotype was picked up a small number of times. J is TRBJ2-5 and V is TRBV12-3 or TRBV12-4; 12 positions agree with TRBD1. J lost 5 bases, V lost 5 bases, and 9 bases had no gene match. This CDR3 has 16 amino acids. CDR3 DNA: TGTGCCAGCAGTCCGGGACAGGGGGCATGGGGTGAGACCCAGTACTTC. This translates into CASSPGQGAWGETQYF.

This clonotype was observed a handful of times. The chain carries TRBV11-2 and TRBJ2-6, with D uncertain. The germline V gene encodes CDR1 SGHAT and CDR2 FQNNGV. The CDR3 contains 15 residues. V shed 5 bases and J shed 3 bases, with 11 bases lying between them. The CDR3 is CASSPFVFGANVLTF. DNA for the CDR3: TGTGCCAGCAGCCCCTTCGTGTTTGGGGCCAACGTCCTGACTTTC.